This T cell receptor beta chain was captured by sequencing in a study of radiotherapy plus CTLA-4 blockade in lung cancer (dated 2018 in TCRdb). Regarding the complete study: Among the enrolled patients, about 19% had an objective response, and about 31% reached disease control. The paper as a whole reports these results and caveats: Increased serum interferon-beta after radiation, together with early dynamic changes in blood T cell clones, were reported to be the strongest predictors of response. After treatment with radiotherapy and ipilimumab, TCR clones that originated in tumors expanded in peripheral blood.

Library prep was done by the immunoSEQ multiplex PCR assay. This immuneACCESS table, as held by TCRdb, lists in-frame sequences with V and J called but not all clones. Of the missing ones, under half trace to an unresolved V gene in checked studies; the others have no known cause. The sample includes 90,000 to 150,000 clones, with 65% to 85% observed a single time. The ten largest clones represent approximately 4.7% of the sample. The study tested focal radiation therapy combined with CTLA-4 blockade (ipilimumab) in patients with chemo-refractory metastatic non-small-cell lung cancer. About this clone: What antigen it recognizes has not been identified. No base quality information exists; no much larger clone differs at one position.

The material was peripheral blood, obtained from a patient treated with radiotherapy plus ipilimumab. The receptor was isolated from a human donor with non-small cell lung cancer who had a partial response to radiotherapy plus ipilimumab.

The CDR3 has the sequence CAIKKPGGAENTF. The bases are TGTGCCATCAAGAAGCCAGGGGGCGCCGAAAACACCTTC. This receptor chain uses TRBV10-3 and TRBJ1-2, with 8 middle bases fitting TRBD1. Spanning cysteine to phenylalanine, the CDR3 consists of 13 amino acids. Just CDR3 DNA is preserved here, 39 bases in frame from base 1. From a lookup of the germline V gene, CDR1 and CDR2 are ENHRY and SYGVKD. Trimming accounts for 7 bases at V and 12 bases at J, while the number of junction bases matched to no gene is 13.